Listed below are T cell receptor beta chains from one sample, sequenced in a study of cytomegalovirus exposure and HLA in healthy donors. Some clones are missing from TCRdb's copy, which holds only in-frame ones; the method was immunoSEQ multiplex PCR. Of about 270,000 clones in the sample, more than 55% were seen once. The sequenced material came from PBMCs. These receptors all come from a female donor in good health and CMV-seronegative. Each CDR3 is given with its conserved first and last residue. A D gene is named only where the DNA matches it firmly. A clone size is listed for some rows: how often the clone was seen (once, few, many), or a class if it is expanded.

TGTGCCAGCAGTCAGACTAGCGGGATATTCGCAGATACGCAGTATTTT | CASSQTSGIFADTQYF | TRBJ2-3 | TRBV7-9 | - | TRBD2
TGTGCCAGCAGCTTACGTTTCGGACAGGGGAACTATGGCTACACCTTC | CASSLRFGQGNYGYTF | TRBJ1-2 | TRBV11-2 | - | TRBD1
TGCGCCAGCAGCTTGACAGGGGACGCCTACGAGCAGTACTTC | CASSLTGDAYEQYF | TRBJ2-7 | TRBV5-1 | - | TRBD1
TGTGCCAGCAGTGCTGGGGCGGCAGATACGCAGTATTTT | CASSAGAADTQYF | TRBJ2-3 | TRBV6-4 | - | -
TGTGCCAGTAGTTCGGGACAGGGCGATGGTCGGGAGCAGTACTTC | CASSSGQGDGREQYF | TRBJ2-7 | TRBV19 | - | TRBD1
TGTGCCAGCAGCTTACAGGGTAACCTCAACACTGAAGCTTTCTTT | CASSLQGNLNTEAFF | TRBJ1-1 | TRBV7-6 | few | -
TGTGCCAGCAGCTCGTCGGGGGGACGAGAGACCCAGTACTTC | CASSSSGGRETQYF | TRBJ2-5 | TRBV11-2 | few | TRBD2
TGTGCCAGCAGCCCCCCTTTGGACAGGGGTATAGGTTCACCCCTCCACTTT | CASSPPLDRGIGSPLHF | TRBJ1-6 | TRBV5-6 | few | TRBD1
TGCGCCAGCAGCCAAGACTATCAGGCTGGGAAACTGTTTTTT | CASSQDYQAGKLFF | TRBJ1-4 | TRBV4-1 | - | -
TGCGCCAGCAGCTTGGCGCTAGCGGGAGATGCAGATACGCAGTATTTT | CASSLALAGDADTQYF | TRBJ2-3 | TRBV5-1 | - | TRBD2
TGTGCCAGCAGCGGGCCGGGACAGAGTTACTATGGCTACACCTTC | CASSGPGQSYYGYTF | TRBJ1-2 | TRBV5-6 | few | TRBD1
TGTGCCAGCAGCCCGGACACTGTCTATGGCTACACCTTC | CASSPDTVYGYTF | TRBJ1-2 | TRBV13 | - | -
TGTGCCAGCAGTGGGGCTCGGTTGAGCTCTGGAAACACCATATATTTT | CASSGARLSSGNTIYF | TRBJ1-3 | TRBV2 | - | -
TGTGCCAGCAGCTTAAGCGGCGGGACTAGCGGGCCCCTGGGCGAGCAGTACTTC | CASSLSGGTSGPLGEQYF | TRBJ2-7 | TRBV13 | - | TRBD2
TGTGCCAGCAGTCCGCGATGGGCAGAGACCCAGTACTTC | CASSPRWAETQYF | TRBJ2-5 | TRBV27 | - | -
TGTGCCAGTAGTATAGGCAGGGGCCGAACTTGGGGGCAAGAGGGCCAGTACTTC | CASSIGRGRTWGQEGQYF | TRBJ2-5 | TRBV19 | - | -
TGCGCCAGCAAAGGGGTAGTGCAGAACACCGGGGAGCTGTTTTTT | CASKGVVQNTGELFF | TRBJ2-2 | TRBV5-1 | - | -
TGTGCCAGCAGCGGGGGGACAGGGGGCGCGGTTTGGTATGGCTACACCTTC | CASSGGTGGAVWYGYTF | TRBJ1-2 | TRBV5-6 | - | TRBD1
TGCGCCAGCAGCGTGCGGACAGGGACGGGCGAGCAGTACTTC | CASSVRTGTGEQYF | TRBJ2-7 | TRBV4-1 | once | TRBD1
TGTGCCAGCAGTGAGAGGGGGTACTTAAACACCATATATTTT | CASSERGYLNTIYF | TRBJ1-3 | TRBV2 | - | -
TGTGCCAGCAGCCTGGGACTAGGGGACAATGAGCAGTTCTTC | CASSLGLGDNEQFF | TRBJ2-1 | TRBV11-3 | - | TRBD2
TGTGCCAGCAGCTTGGGGACCGACAGAATCAATCAGCCCCAGCATTTT | CASSLGTDRINQPQHF | TRBJ1-5 | TRBV5-5 | few | -
TGCGCCAGCAGCTTGGCGACTAGCGGGAGGTCTTTTTACGAGCAGTACTTC | CASSLATSGRSFYEQYF | TRBJ2-7 | TRBV5-1 | - | TRBD2
TGTGCCAGTAGTTGGGTCCGGGGGCAAGAGACCCAGTACTTC | CASSWVRGQETQYF | TRBJ2-5 | TRBV19 | few | -
TGTGCCAGCAAACCCAACAGGGGTGACGAGACCCAGTACTTC | CASKPNRGDETQYF | TRBJ2-5 | TRBV28 | few | TRBD1
TGTGCCAGCAGCCCCTCACCGGGACAGGGGTACGAGCAGTACTTC | CASSPSPGQGYEQYF | TRBJ2-7 | TRBV11-2 | few | TRBD1
TGCGCCAGCAGCTTGACAGGGACCACTAATGAAAAACTGTTTTTT | CASSLTGTTNEKLFF | TRBJ1-4 | TRBV5-1 | - | -
TGTGCCAGTAGTATAGGTACAGTCCAGCCCCAGCATTTT | CASSIGTVQPQHF | TRBJ1-5 | TRBV19 | - | -
TGTGCCAGTACGACTAGCGGGAGCTCCTACAATGAGCAGTTCTTC | CASTTSGSSYNEQFF | TRBJ2-1 | TRBV27 | - | TRBD2
TGTGCCAGCAGCCCGACAGTTTACGAGCAGTACTTC | CASSPTVYEQYF | TRBJ2-7 | TRBV7-2 | once | -